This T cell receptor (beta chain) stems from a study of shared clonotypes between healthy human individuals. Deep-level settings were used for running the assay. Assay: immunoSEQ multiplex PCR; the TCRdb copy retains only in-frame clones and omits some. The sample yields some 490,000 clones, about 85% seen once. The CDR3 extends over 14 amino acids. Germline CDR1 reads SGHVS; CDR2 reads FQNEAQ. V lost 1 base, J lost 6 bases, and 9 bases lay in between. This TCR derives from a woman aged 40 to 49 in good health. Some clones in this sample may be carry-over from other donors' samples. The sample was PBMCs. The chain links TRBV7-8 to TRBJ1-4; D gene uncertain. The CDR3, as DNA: TGTGCCAGCAGCTTAGGACGGAGAGATGAAAAACTGTTTTTT. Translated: CASSLGRRDEKLFF.